This T cell receptor beta chain was obtained from a study of blood T cell repertoires in COVID-19. For the study at large: Sources were T cells, B-cell-depleted T cells, or PBMCs; the material itself was cDNA or gDNA.

Some clones are missing from TCRdb's copy, which holds only in-frame ones; the method was immunoSEQ multiplex PCR. Among some 390,000 clones listed, 85% to 90% were seen once. Cohorts were based on clinical histories the participants reported. Two negative PCRs, clearance, or symptom resolution characterized the recovered Cohort 3 donors. Germline V CDR1 and CDR2: SEHNR, FQNEAQ (reference sequence). The V gene end was trimmed by 3 bases and the J gene end by 4 bases; junction bases not matched to a gene: 2. The CDR3 length is 16 residues. The material sequenced was PBMCs or T cells enriched from blood (not recorded which). The V gene is TRBV7-9, the J gene TRBJ2-1; 14 bases are a match to TRBD2. The sequence came from a man aged 25 to 45 who had recovered from COVID-19. This CDR3 reads CASSLTSGRVYNEQFF. In DNA form, the CDR3 reads TGTGCCAGCAGCTTGACTAGCGGGAGGGTGTACAATGAGCAGTTCTTC.